This T cell receptor beta chain was recovered during a study of CXCR3-negative and CXCR3-positive naive CD8 T cells. Overall study findings and caveats: Similar TRBV-TRBJ usage was seen in naive cells (both CXCR3-negative and CXCR3-positive), but memory cells differed.

As regards this clonotype: Its antigen is unknown.

CDR3 size: 14 residues. Germline V CDR1 and CDR2: MNHEY, SVGEGT. TRB cDNA libraries were made by UMI-labeled 5' RACE. TCRdb reprocessed the 5' RACE reads and reports one entry per CDR3 protein, with no DNA. Here the sample table reports roughly 40,000 distinct CDR3 sequences. The sequencing input was naive CXCR3- CD8+ T cells from blood. The subset is: CD45RO-CCR7+CD27+CD95- naive CD8+ T cells lacking CXCR3 (TNR3-). The TCR was taken from a human donor in good health. Some clones in this sample may be carry-over from other donors' samples. The chain links TRBV6-2 or TRBV6-3 to TRBJ1-5; TCRdb returns TRBD1, unconfirmable since there is no DNA. This CDR3 reads CASSGQGSNQPQHF.